These 19 T cell receptor beta chains originate from one sample sequenced in a study of Ad26.COV2.S vaccination and SARS-CoV-2 variants. Here immunoSEQ multiplex PCR was the method, and the copy in TCRdb shows in-frame clones only, minus some. The sample shows roughly 460,000 clones, nearly 90% of them seen only once. The treatment was: roughly 20 received Ad26.COV2.S at low or high dose, single or two shots; about 5 received placebo; per-sample allocation not given. Specimen acquisition occurred on day 63 following the initial vaccine or placebo injection. The material was peripheral blood, obtained in a trial of Ad26.COV2.S vaccine versus placebo. All receptors derive from a person aged 18 to 59 who received the Ad26.COV2.S COVID-19 vaccine or a placebo.

V gene TRBV9 combines with J gene TRBJ2-1; D is unresolved. Trimming pared 2 bases from V and 1 base from J, leaving 13 bases between. CDR1 and CDR2 from the germline V gene are SGDLS and YYNGEE. The CDR3 covers 16 residues. CDR3 loop: CASSVRWVDSYNEQFF. The CDR3 DNA is TGTGCCAGCAGCGTCCGCTGGGTTGATTCCTACAATGAGCAGTTCTTC.

The chain employs TRBV6-4 and TRBJ2-3; perhaps D is TRBD1 or TRBD2 (5 bases each). CDR3 size: 15 residues. Trimming took off 3 bases at V and 2 bases at J, with 12 bases between the two ends. The germline V gene has CDR1 MRHNA and CDR2 SNTAGT. The CDR3 DNA sequence: TGTGCCAGCAGTGATTCGCCGGGGCTCACAGATACGCAGTATTTT. This translates into CASSDSPGLTDTQYF.

The chain links TRBV25-1 to TRBJ1-2; unclear D gene. The germline gives CDR1 MGHDK, CDR2 SYGVNS. The CDR3 is made up of 13 amino acids. The V and J ends lost 3 bases and 0 bases respectively, with 5 bases between them. CDR3 sequence reads: CASSETPNYGYTF. In nucleotides, the CDR3 is TGTGCCAGCAGTGAGACACCTAACTATGGCTACACCTTC.

The rearrangement joins TRBV7-6 to TRBJ1-1; possibly TRBD1 for D (6 bases). The CDR3 contains 15 residues. Germline assignment: CDR1 SGHVS and CDR2 FNYEAQ. The V and J ends lost 1 base and 4 bases respectively, with 13 bases between them. The CDR3 loop is CASSLVQQGGTEAFF. The CDR3 DNA reads TGTGCCAGCAGCTTAGTTCAACAGGGAGGCACTGAAGCTTTCTTT.

This clone was picked up one time. The chain carries TRBV28 and TRBJ1-5; D remains ambiguous. Germline CDR1 is MDHEN and CDR2 is SYDVKM. The V gene lost 3 bases and the J gene lost 4 bases, with 10 bases spanning the gap. The CDR3 extends over 14 amino acids. The CDR3 DNA follows: TGTGCCAGCAGTTTGGGGTGGCCGAATCAGCCCCAGCATTTT. Protein sequence: CASSLGWPNQPQHF. Variable domain in full (rest from reference TRBV28 and TRBJ1-5): DVKVTQSSRYLVKRTGEKVFLECVQDMDHENMFWYRQDPGLGLRLIYFSYDVKMKEKGDIPEGYSVSREKKERFSLILESASTNQTSMYLCASSLGWPNQPQHFGDGTRLSIL.

This clone was seen just once. The V and J genes are TRBV2 and TRBJ1-5; a possible D gene is TRBD1 (6 bases). V was shortened by 6 bases and J by 9 bases, with 15 bases between the two germline ends. CDR1 is SNHLY, CDR2 FYNNEI, per germline. The CDR3 loop spans 13 amino acids. The CDR3 reads CASSPRGIVPQHF. The CDR3 bases are TGTGCCAGCAGCCCCAGGGGAATAGTGCCCCAGCATTTT.

The count of this clone is one. V usage is TRBV6-5 and J usage is TRBJ2-5; D gene ambiguous. V lost 11 bases, J lost 3 bases, and 13 bases lay in between. This CDR3 has 12 residues. The germline V gene encodes CDR1 MNHEY and CDR2 SVGAGI. This chain's CDR3 is CASTNPEETQYF. CDR3 DNA sequence: TGTGCCTCAACAAATCCAGAAGAGACCCAGTACTTC.

This chain connects TRBV2 to TRBJ2-1; D might be TRBD1 (6 bases). Germline V CDR1 and CDR2: SNHLY, FYNNEI. The V end was cut by 4 bases, the J end by 5 bases, with 15 bases between. The CDR3 consists of 15 residues. The CDR3 loop reads CASSVGQFANNEQFF. DNA for the CDR3: TGTGCCAGCAGTGTGGGACAATTTGCTAACAATGAGCAGTTCTTC. Complete variable domain (other parts from reference TRBV2 and TRBJ2-1): EPEVTQTPSHQVTQMGQEVILRCVPISNHLYFYWYRQILGQKVEFLVSFYNNEISEKSEIFDDQFSVERPDGSNFTLKIRSTKLEDSAMYFCASSVGQFANNEQFFGPGTRLTVL.

In DNA form, the CDR3 reads TGTGCCAGCAGCTCCGATTATCAGCCCCAGCATTTT. Translation gives CASSSDYQPQHF. This sequence joins TRBV7-9 and TRBJ1-5; unclear D gene. There are 12 residues in the CDR3. The germline V gene encodes CDR1 SEHNR and CDR2 FQNEAQ (reference sequence). V gave up 4 bases and J gave up 5 bases, with 6 bases separating them.

The V gene is TRBV11-2, the J gene TRBJ2-5, with 15 positions matching TRBD2. The CDR3 length is 16 residues. Per the germline V gene, CDR1 is SGHAT and CDR2 is FQNNGV. The J segment lost 1 base and the V segment lost 5 bases, leaving 2 bases of the junction unmatched. Written as DNA, the CDR3 is TGTGCCAGCAGCGTGGGACTAGCGGGGGGCCAAGAGACCCAGTACTTC. This gives the protein CASSVGLAGGQETQYF.

The chain recombines TRBV15 with TRBJ2-3, with 7 positions matching TRBD1. The length of the CDR3 is 14 residues. V shed 4 bases, J shed 1 base, and the junction held 2 bases outside the gene matches. Germline lookup yields CDR1 LNHNV and CDR2 YYDKDF (reference sequence). The CDR3 protein is CATSKGQGTDTQYF. The CDR3 nucleotides read TGTGCCACCAGCAAAGGACAGGGCACAGATACGCAGTATTTT.

The chain employs TRBV15 and TRBJ1-1; D gene unclear. V was clipped by 5 bases and J by 1 base, with 5 bases between them. In germline, CDR1 is LNHNV, CDR2 YYDKDF (reference sequence). This CDR3 comprises 12 residues. CDR3 in DNA: TGTGCCACCAGCGGGGAGAACACTGAAGCTTTCTTT. This translates into CATSGENTEAFF. Full variable domain (outside the CDR3, taken from reference TRBV15 and TRBJ1-1): DAMVIQNPRYQVTQFGKPVTLSCSQTLNHNVMYWYQQKSSQAPKLLFHYYDKDFNNEADTPDNFQSRRPNTSFCFLDIRSPGLGDTAMYLCATSGENTEAFFGQGTRLTVV.

This chain connects TRBV19 to TRBJ2-1, with D unresolved. Trimming left V 4 bases short and J 3 bases short, with 13 bases between. CDR1 is LNHDA and CDR2 is SQIVND in the germline V gene (reference sequence). This CDR3 has 15 residues. The CDR3 nucleotides are TGTGCCAGTAGTACCGAAGGACGGGTCTACAATGAGCAGTTCTTC. Residues: CASSTEGRVYNEQFF.

The CDR3 sequence is CASRPGLAGDNEQFF. The CDR3 region has the DNA TGTGCCAGCAGACCCGGACTAGCGGGGGACAATGAGCAGTTCTTC. The chain employs TRBV6-5 and TRBJ2-1; TRBD2 agrees at 13 bases. The CDR3 covers 15 residues. The germline V gene has CDR1 MNHEY and CDR2 SVGAGI. V lost 6 bases to trimming and J lost 5 bases; unmatched junction nucleotides: 4.

J is TRBJ2-2 and V is TRBV9; D not resolved. CDR1 and CDR2 (germline): SGDLS, YYNGEE. The CDR3 totals 11 residues. Deletions cut 7 bases from V and 7 bases from J, with 8 bases between. The CDR3 region is CASGVRGELFF. The CDR3 DNA follows: TGTGCCAGCGGGGTGCGCGGGGAGCTGTTTTTT.

This clone was counted only a few times. The chain joins TRBV27 to TRBJ1-1, with a possible D match to TRBD1 (6 bases). This CDR3 has 14 amino acids. The ends were cut back, 6 bases at V and 1 base at J, with 12 bases in the middle. Germline V gene sequence: CDR1 MNHEY, CDR2 SMNVEV (reference sequence). The CDR3 sequence: CASSSTGRNTEAFF. The CDR3 DNA is TGTGCCAGCAGCAGCACAGGGAGGAACACTGAAGCTTTCTTT.

The CDR3: CASSELAGAGEQYF. DNA of the CDR3: TGTGCCAGCAGTGAATTGGCGGGGGCGGGCGAGCAGTACTTC. The rearrangement joins TRBV2 to TRBJ2-7; a weak D match, TRBD2 (7 bases). Germline V lookup: CDR1 SNHLY, CDR2 FYNNEI. The CDR3 loop spans 14 amino acids. Trimming removed 2 bases from V and 6 bases from J, with 14 bases in between.

The J gene is TRBJ2-1, the V gene TRBV27; tentatively, D is TRBD1 (6 bases). The CDR3 spans 16 residues. CDR1 is MNHEY, CDR2 SMNVEV, per germline (reference sequence). V dropped 2 bases and J dropped 9 bases, with 20 bases sitting between them. The CDR3 spells CASSLGGSHLWGEQFF. In DNA, the CDR3 is TGTGCCAGCAGTTTAGGGGGCAGCCATTTATGGGGTGAGCAGTTCTTC.

The chain carries TRBV28 and TRBJ2-7; 9 nucleotides line up with TRBD2. CDR3 length: 16 amino acids. V gave up 2 bases and J gave up 1 base; unmatched junction bases: 6. Germline CDR1 reads MDHEN; CDR2 reads SYDVKM. The DNA for the CDR3 is TGTGCCAGCAGTTTAGGGACTAGCATTTGGTCCTACGAGCAGTACTTC. The encoded protein is CASSLGTSIWSYEQYF.